Listed here are 30 T cell receptor beta chains from one sample, sequenced in a study of blood T cell repertoires in COVID-19. Using immunoSEQ multiplex PCR, the repertoire was profiled, and TCRdb retains in-frame clones only, with some absent. The profile shows hundreds of thousands of clones, about nine tenths of them singletons. The sample comprised peripheral blood. The receptors stem from a woman aged 30 to 39 with COVID-19, enrolled during active disease.

The V and J genes are TRBV11-2 and TRBJ1-1; D remains unclear. V lost 3 bases and J lost 1, with 9 bases in between. This CDR3 has 14 residues. Germline CDR1 and CDR2: SGHAT and FQNNGV. This CDR3 is CASSFGGGNTEAFF. The CDR3 DNA is TGTGCCAGCAGCTTTGGCGGCGGGAACACTGAAGCTTTCTTT. The whole variable domain, remainder taken from reference TRBV11-2 and TRBJ1-1, is EAGVAQSPRYKIIEKRQSVAFWCNPISGHATLYWYQQILGQGPKLLIQFQNNGVVDDSQLPKDRFSAERLKGVDSTLKIQPAKLEDSAVYLCASSFGGGNTEAFFGQGTRLTVV.

This chain links TRBV5-1 with TRBJ2-1; 9 bases map to TRBD1. This CDR3 comprises 17 residues. With V trimmed by 3 bases and J by 6 bases, 13 bases remained unmatched. From germline, CDR1 is SGHRS and CDR2 YFSETQ. The CDR3 is CASSSRMTGGRGNEQFF. The CDR3 DNA reads as TGCGCCAGCAGCTCACGCATGACAGGGGGGAGGGGCAATGAGCAGTTCTTC. The entire variable domain, with the rest obtained from reference TRBV5-1 and TRBJ2-1, is as follows: KAGVTQTPRYLIKTRGQQVTLSCSPISGHRSVSWYQQTPGQGLQFLFEYFSETQRNKGNFPGRFSGRQFSNSRSEMNVSTLELGDSALYLCASSSRMTGGRGNEQFFGPGTRLTVL.

The chain carries TRBV6-6 and TRBJ2-7; D is unclear. The length of the CDR3 is 12 residues. Trimming shortened V by 3 bases and J by 2 bases, and 5 bases separated the two germline ends. Germline-derived CDR1 and CDR2 are MNHNY and SVGAGI (reference sequence). CDR3 loop: CASSYDTYEQYF. The CDR3 coding sequence is TGTGCCAGCAGTTATGACACCTACGAGCAGTACTTC.

The chain employs TRBV28 and TRBJ2-7; no clear D. CDR1 is MDHEN, CDR2 SYDVKM, per germline. Trimming removed 4 bases at V and 4 bases at J, with 11 bases between. This CDR3 is built from 13 residues. The CDR3 DNA follows: TGTGCCAGCAGTTCTCTAGTCGCTTACGAGCAGTACTTC. This encodes CASSSLVAYEQYF.

The chain is built from TRBV4-1 and TRBJ2-3; 9 nucleotides match TRBD2. V was clipped by 2 bases and J by 0 bases; unmatched bases: 9. In germline, CDR1 is MGHRA, CDR2 YSYEKL. There are 18 residues in the CDR3. DNA of the CDR3: TGCGCCAGCAGCCAACTTAGCGGGAGTGCCTCTAGCACAGATACGCAGTATTTT. It yields the protein CASSQLSGSASSTDTQYF.

The chain recombines TRBV18 with TRBJ2-2, with D maybe TRBD1 (6 bases). Trimming removed 2 bases from V and 0 bases from J, with 16 bases in between. The CDR3 length is 18 residues. CDR1 is KGHSH, CDR2 LQKENI, per germline. In DNA form, the CDR3 reads TGTGCCAGCTCACCATGGGCCGATCAGGGGTCGAACACCGGGGAGCTGTTTTTT. Amino acid sequence: CASSPWADQGSNTGELFF.

The chain carries TRBV7-9 and TRBJ2-7, with 11 bases aligning to TRBD2. Losses at the gene ends were 5 bases for V and 7 bases for J; bases not matched to a gene: 13. The CDR3 is made up of 16 amino acids. CDR1 and CDR2 from the germline V gene are SEHNR and FQNEAQ (reference sequence). The CDR3 spells CASSRAVLAGAGEQYF. Written as DNA, the CDR3 is TGTGCCAGCAGCCGCGCAGTACTAGCGGGAGCCGGGGAGCAGTACTTC.

The gene calls are TRBV30 and TRBJ1-1; TRBD1 aligns across 9 bases. Trimming took 5 bases from V and 4 from J; bases not matched to a gene: 5. This CDR3 comprises 13 residues. The germline gives CDR1 GTSNPN, CDR2 SVGIG (reference sequence). The DNA of the CDR3 is TGTGCCTGGGGGACAGGGACGGGCACTGAAGCTTTCTTT. Its translation: CAWGTGTGTEAFF. The full variable domain, completed using reference TRBV30 and TRBJ1-1, is SQTIHQWPATLVQPVGSPLSLECTVEGTSNPNLYWYRQAAGRGLQLLFYSVGIGQISSEVPQNLSASRPQDRQFILSSKKLLLSDSGFYLCAWGTGTGTEAFFGQGTRLTVV.

The DNA of the CDR3 is TGCGCCAGCAGCTTTGATACAGGGGTTGATGGCTACACCTTC. As protein: CASSFDTGVDGYTF. This chain links TRBV5-1 with TRBJ1-2, with 7 nucleotides matching TRBD1. The CDR3 extends over 14 amino acids. Germline V gene data show CDR1 as SGHRS and CDR2 as YFSETQ. V lost 2 bases and J lost 6; bases outside the gene matches: 7.

This chain uses TRBV7-8 with TRBJ2-1; the match to TRBD2 covers 13 bases. Germline CDR1 is SGHVS and CDR2 is FQNEAQ. The CDR3 runs to 17 residues. J gave up 0 bases and V 5 bases, and 4 bases lay outside the gene matches. The CDR3 region is CASSPRTSGGSYNEQFF. CDR3 DNA: TGTGCCAGCAGCCCCCGGACTAGCGGGGGCTCCTACAATGAGCAGTTCTTC.

CDR3 nucleotide sequence: TGTGCCACTGGGAGGGACAACTATAATTCACCCCTCCACTTT. Protein product: CATGRDNYNSPLHF. V usage is TRBV28 and J usage is TRBJ1-6, with D possibly being TRBD1 (6 bases). The CDR3 is 14 residues long. Looked up from germline, CDR1 is MDHEN and CDR2 is SYDVKM. The germline V and J ends were trimmed by 10 bases and 3 bases, with 13 bases remaining between them.

This chain links TRBV28 with TRBJ2-1; 7 bases match TRBD1. There are 15 residues in the CDR3. V was clipped by 5 bases and J by 8 bases; unmatched bases: 12. Germline values: CDR1 MDHEN, CDR2 SYDVKM. The CDR3 coding sequence is TGTGCCAGCAGTCACAGGGTAACGGACAGGCATGAGCAGTTCTTC. Translated, it gives CASSHRVTDRHEQFF.

J is TRBJ1-3 and V is TRBV16, with D perhaps matching TRBD1 (5 bases). Between the trimmed V and J ends, which lost 1 base and 0 bases, there was a span of 10 bases. The CDR3 has 16 residues. The germline V gene encodes CDR1 KGHSY and CDR2 FQNENV. CDR3 nucleotides: TGTGCCAGCAGCCAATTGTGGGACTCCTCTGGAAACACCATATATTTT. Residues: CASSQLWDSSGNTIYF.

J is TRBJ2-7 and V is TRBV4-3; 8 bases agree with TRBD1. J gave up 3 bases and V 2 bases, and 9 bases lay outside the gene matches. CDR3 length: 16 amino acids. CDR1 LGHNA and CDR2 YSLEER come from the germline V gene. The chain's CDR3 is CASSQSGQGPFYEQYF. CDR3 in DNA: TGCGCCAGCAGCCAAAGCGGACAGGGCCCGTTCTACGAGCAGTACTTC.

The V call is TRBV24-1, the J call TRBJ2-2; D perhaps matches TRBD2 (5 bases). This CDR3 comprises 16 residues. Germline V gene sequence: CDR1 KGHDR, CDR2 SFDVKD. V lost 4 bases, J lost 4 bases, and 15 bases lay in between. As DNA, the CDR3 is TGTGCCACCAGTGACCCACTAGGTACGAGCACCGGGGAGCTGTTTTTT. It is translated as CATSDPLGTSTGELFF.

The chain recombines TRBV19 with TRBJ1-2; D remains ambiguous. V lost 7 bases and J 2 bases, leaving 14 bases between the germline ends. This CDR3 is 14 amino acids long. In germline, CDR1 is LNHDA, CDR2 SQIVND (reference sequence). The chain's CDR3 is CASTPGGENYGYTF. CDR3 sequence (DNA): TGTGCCAGTACCCCGGGAGGTGAAAACTATGGCTACACCTTC.

The gene calls are TRBV18 and TRBJ1-3; D is ambiguous. The length of the CDR3 is 15 residues. The germline CDR1 and CDR2 sequences are KGHSH and LQKENI. Trimming cost V 2 bases and J 0 bases, with 8 bases left between them. The CDR3 reads CASSPGLPSGNTIYF. CDR3 in DNA: TGTGCCAGCTCACCAGGACTGCCCTCTGGAAACACCATATATTTT.

The CDR3 bases are TGTGCCAGCAGTCCGCGGGGCCCTAATACTGAAGCTTTCTTT. Amino acids: CASSPRGPNTEAFF. The V call is TRBV11-3, the J call TRBJ1-1, with D tentatively TRBD1 (5 bases). The germline V gene encodes CDR1 SGHNT and CDR2 YENEEA. The CDR3 consists of 14 residues. Trimming took 6 bases from V and 5 from J, leaving 16 bases between them.

The chain combines TRBV5-6 with TRBJ1-2; D gene uncertain. The CDR3 contains 13 residues. Per the germline V gene, CDR1 is SGHDT and CDR2 is YYEEEE. V was clipped by 1 base and J by 0 bases, with 4 bases between them. CDR3 in DNA: TGTGCCAGCAGCTTGACAGCTAACTATGGCTACACCTTC. Amino acids: CASSLTANYGYTF.

The rearrangement joins TRBV6-6 to TRBJ2-1; 10 bases agree with TRBD2. Germline values: CDR1 MNHNY, CDR2 SVGAGI (reference sequence). The CDR3 has 15 amino acids. Trimming at V came to 6 bases and at J to 8 bases, leaving 10 bases not matched to a gene. DNA of the CDR3: TGTGCCAGCAGGCCCGGGCTAGCGGGAGTTTATGAGCAGTTCTTC. Its translation: CASRPGLAGVYEQFF.

J is TRBJ2-5 and V is TRBV7-2; D is perhaps TRBD2 (5 bases). Trimming left V 5 bases short and J 4 bases short, with 17 bases between. CDR1 is SGHTA and CDR2 is FQGNSA in the germline V gene. This CDR3 is 15 amino acids long. This chain's CDR3 is CASSLTRERGETQYF. For the CDR3, the DNA is TGTGCCAGCAGCCTAACTAGGGAGAGAGGAGAGACCCAGTACTTC. Using reference TRBV7-2 and TRBJ2-5 for the parts outside the CDR3, the full variable domain is GAGVSQSPSNKVTEKGKDVELRCDPISGHTALYWYRQSLGQGLEFLIYFQGNSAPDKSGLPSDRFSAERTGGSVSTLTIQRTQQEDSAVYLCASSLTRERGETQYFGPGTRLLVL.

The J gene is TRBJ2-1, the V gene TRBV5-5; possibly TRBD1 for D (5 bases). Trimming took 1 base from V and 7 from J, leaving 12 bases between them. The CDR3 sequence is 14 residues long. CDR1 and CDR2 (germline): SGHKS, YYEKEE (reference sequence). CDR3 sequence (DNA): TGTGCCAGCAGCTTGCAGGGCACCGGGAATGAGCAGTTCTTC. Its translation is CASSLQGTGNEQFF.

The chain links TRBV30 to TRBJ2-7, with D tentatively TRBD1 (6 bases). Between the trimmed V and J ends, which lost 7 bases and 2 bases, there was a span of 18 bases. This CDR3 spans 14 amino acids. The V gene's germline CDR1 is GTSNPN and CDR2 SVGIG (reference sequence). CDR3 region: CASQGSNRAYEQYF. CDR3 coding DNA: TGTGCCTCTCAGGGGTCAAACCGAGCCTACGAGCAGTACTTC.

The chain joins TRBV5-1 to TRBJ1-1; D uncertain. Trimming stripped 3 bases from V and 3 bases from J, with 3 bases between. Looked up from germline, CDR1 is SGHRS and CDR2 is YFSETQ. This CDR3 comprises 11 residues. The chain's CDR3 is CASSSDTEAFF. The CDR3 DNA reads TGCGCCAGCAGCTCCGACACTGAAGCTTTCTTT.

The CDR3 DNA sequence: TGTGCCAGCAGCGTATTAGCGGGGCAAGAGACCCAGTACTTC. Protein sequence: CASSVLAGQETQYF. The V and J genes are TRBV11-2 and TRBJ2-5, with 8 positions matching TRBD2. The germline V gene has CDR1 SGHAT and CDR2 FQNNGV. The V gene end was trimmed by 5 bases and the J gene end by 2 bases; junction bases not matched to a gene: 4. The CDR3 sequence is 14 residues long.

The chain links TRBV14 to TRBJ1-1; no clear D gene. The CDR3 length is 16 residues. From germline, CDR1 is SGHDN and CDR2 FVKESK. Trimming shortened V by 0 bases and J by 3 bases, and 14 bases separated the two germline ends. CDR3 in amino acids: CASSQDPRRGDTEAFF. The CDR3, as DNA: TGTGCCAGCAGCCAAGATCCCAGGCGTGGCGACACTGAAGCTTTCTTT.

This chain links TRBV7-6 with TRBJ2-3; 7 nucleotides align to TRBD1. The CDR3 spans 20 residues. V gave up 2 bases and J gave up 0 bases; unmatched junction bases: 17. The V gene's germline CDR1 is SGHVS and CDR2 FNYEAQ. Here the CDR3 reads CASSLTFRGLGGESTDTQYF. The CDR3 nucleotides read TGTGCCAGCAGCTTAACGTTCAGGGGGTTAGGGGGAGAAAGCACAGATACGCAGTATTTT. The whole variable domain, filled in from reference TRBV7-6 and TRBJ2-3, reads GAGVSQSPRYKVTKRGQDVALRCDPISGHVSLYWYRQALGQGPEFLTYFNYEAQQDKSGLPNDRFSAERPEGSISTLTIQRTEQRDSAMYRCASSLTFRGLGGESTDTQYFGPGTRLTVL.

In this sample, this clone turned up once. The chain combines TRBV9 with TRBJ1-2; 10 bases fit TRBD1. The germline gives CDR1 SGDLS, CDR2 YYNGEE. This CDR3 region has 16 residues. After removal of 4 bases from V and 6 bases from J, the junction contained 12 bases not matched to a gene. The DNA for the CDR3 is TGTGCCAGCAGCCTCAATTCCCCGGGACAGGGGAATGGCTACACCTTC. Protein: CASSLNSPGQGNGYTF.

The chain couples TRBV28 to TRBJ1-1, with 7 bases lining up with TRBD1. Germline trimming cut 8 bases from V and 6 bases from J; bases unmatched to any gene: 15. The CDR3 contains 15 residues. Germline CDR1 reads MDHEN; CDR2 reads SYDVKM. The CDR3 bases are TGTGCCAGCCCCGGCCCCGAGCAGGGGGGCCCTGAAGCTTTCTTT. As protein: CASPGPEQGGPEAFF.

V is TRBV10-3 and J is TRBJ2-3, with 10 bases fitting TRBD2. The junction had 7 bases not matched to a gene; V was cut back by 3 bases and J by 1 base. Germline V gives CDR1 ENHRY, CDR2 SYGVKD. CDR3 length equals 17 residues. CDR3 sequence (DNA): TGTGCCATCAGTGACCGAACCGGGACTAGCGGCACAGATACGCAGTATTTT. It encodes CAISDRTGTSGTDTQYF.